This TCR beta chain was profiled in a study of blood T cells in healthy people across ages. Study-level findings and limits: Getting older went along with TCR beta diversity per million T cells dropping roughly linearly. There were more naive CD4+ cells and higher diversity in long-lived donors than in aged donors.

CDR1 is MGHRA and CDR2 is YSYEKL in the germline V gene. The CDR3 totals 16 residues. Of note for this clonotype: Antigen unknown.

Through a sample-barcoded 5' primer and a J-beta primer mix, a second PCR was run for roughly 6 to 11 cycles. TCRdb used MiXCR to reprocess the 5' RACE reads, holding one entry per CDR3 protein. The data hold over 1,500,000 distinct CDR3 sequences, with roughly 50% observed a single time. V usage is TRBV4-1 and J usage is TRBJ2-4; D possibly corresponds to TRBD2 (6 bases). TRBJ2-7 matches the DNA end more closely, so the J call is doubtful. This sequence originates from a woman in her 40s in good health. Sequencing was carried out using blood. The CDR3 bases are TGCGCCAGCAGCCAAGATCCCCCAGACCGGAGGGGCGAGCAGTACTTC. Amino acid sequence: CASSQDPPDRRGEQYF.